The 20 T cell receptor beta chains below all came from one sample that was sequenced in a study of blood T cell repertoires in COVID-19. Produced via immunoSEQ multiplex PCR; TCRdb's table is partial and in-frame only. The sample has a few hundred thousand clones; around 88% are singletons. The specimen was PBMCs or T cells enriched from blood (not recorded which). Every receptor here comes from a woman aged 30 to 39 who had recovered from COVID-19.

CDR3 nucleotide sequence: TGTGCCAGCAGTGAACAGGGGTTGAAACTGTTTTTT. This encodes CASSEQGLKLFF. The chain recombines TRBV2 with TRBJ1-4; a possible D gene is TRBD1 (6 bases). V lost 2 bases, J lost 11 bases, and 9 bases lay in between. Germline-derived CDR1 and CDR2 are SNHLY and FYNNEI. The CDR3 is 12 amino acids.

The rearrangement joins TRBV4-3 to TRBJ2-2; no reliable D call. V gave up 6 bases and J gave up 0 bases, with 8 bases separating them. The CDR3 runs 14 residues. Looked up from germline, CDR1 is LGHNA and CDR2 is YSLEER. The CDR3 reads CASRLSANTGELFF. CDR3 nucleotides: TGCGCCAGCAGGCTGAGTGCGAACACCGGGGAGCTGTTTTTT.

This clone showed up just a few times. This chain joins TRBV5-5 and TRBJ1-1, with D maybe TRBD1 (5 bases). Trimming shortened V by 4 bases and J by 1 base, and 17 bases separated the two germline ends. CDR3 length: 16 amino acids. Germline CDR1 reads SGHKS; CDR2 reads YYEKEE (reference sequence). As DNA, the CDR3 is TGTGCCAGCAGCCCGAGGCCAGGGCCCACGAACACTGAAGCTTTCTTT. This gives the protein CASSPRPGPTNTEAFF.

The J gene is TRBJ2-7, the V gene TRBV3-1 (or the pseudogene TRBV3-2); TRBD1 aligns across 7 bases. Germline V gene lookup returns CDR1 LGHDT and CDR2 YNNKEL (reference sequence). The CDR3 extends over 16 amino acids. V gave up 5 bases and J gave up 0 bases; unmatched junction bases: 10. CDR3 amino acids: CASSSRQGLLSYEQYF. The DNA for the CDR3 is TGTGCCAGCAGCTCCCGACAGGGCCTGCTCTCCTACGAGCAGTACTTC.

The chain joins TRBV4-3 to TRBJ1-2; weak D call: TRBD1 (5 bases). The germline V gene has CDR1 LGHNA and CDR2 YSLEER. Trimming cost V 0 bases and J 6 bases, with 14 bases left between them. This CDR3 region has 15 residues. The CDR3 coding sequence is TGCGCCAGCAGCCAAGATAGGGGCACGGTTGATGGCTACACCTTC. Encoded protein: CASSQDRGTVDGYTF.

The chain has TRBV27 and TRBJ1-5, with unresolved D. The germline V gene encodes CDR1 MNHEY and CDR2 SMNVEV (reference sequence). The CDR3 covers 14 residues. Deletions cut 0 bases from V and 3 bases from J, with 6 bases between. In DNA, the CDR3 is TGTGCCAGCAGTTTATCCAGGTCCAATCAGCCCCAGCATTTT. It is translated as CASSLSRSNQPQHF.

The chain recombines TRBV3-1 (or the pseudogene TRBV3-2) with TRBJ2-1; D remains ambiguous. Trimming removed 6 bases at V and 9 bases at J, with 15 bases between. The CDR3 spans 13 residues. CDR1 LGHDT and CDR2 YNNKEL come from the germline V gene (reference sequence). The CDR3 sequence is CASRPRSHPEQFF. CDR3 sequence (DNA): TGTGCCAGCAGACCTAGATCCCACCCTGAGCAGTTCTTC.

The genes are TRBV25-1 and TRBJ1-2, with 7 nucleotides matching TRBD1. The length of the CDR3 is 15 residues. CDR1 and CDR2 (germline): MGHDK, SYGVNS. V shed 3 bases and J 2 bases; nucleotides not matched to a gene: 6. CDR3 loop: CASSDDLGQNYGYTF. The CDR3 nucleotides read TGTGCCAGCAGTGACGACCTGGGACAGAACTATGGCTACACCTTC.

This clone was counted many times. The chain carries TRBV6-6 and TRBJ1-2; perhaps TRBD1 as D (5 bases). The germline V gene has CDR1 MNHNY and CDR2 SVGAGI (reference sequence). This CDR3 is 13 amino acids long. V lost 6 bases and J 2 bases, leaving 10 bases between the germline ends. This chain's CDR3 is CASSPGANYGYTF. The CDR3 DNA is TGTGCCAGCAGCCCTGGGGCCAACTATGGCTACACCTTC.

The rearrangement joins TRBV18 to TRBJ1-2; D perhaps matches TRBD1 (5 bases). Trimming cost V 3 bases and J 6 bases, with 11 bases left between them. The germline CDR1 and CDR2 sequences are KGHSH and LQKENI. The CDR3 is 13 amino acids. The CDR3 loop is CASSPRVVDGYTF. CDR3 bases: TGTGCCAGCTCACCCAGGGTTGTGGATGGCTACACCTTC.

This chain connects TRBV6-5 to TRBJ1-2; 7 bases fit TRBD1. Germline V gene lookup returns CDR1 MNHEY and CDR2 SVGAGI. This CDR3 comprises 14 residues. V shed 5 bases, J shed 6 bases, and the junction held 9 bases outside the gene matches. The CDR3 is CASSPDRESDGYTF. CDR3 nucleotides: TGTGCCAGCAGTCCAGACAGGGAGAGCGATGGCTACACCTTC.

The chain carries TRBV5-4 and TRBJ1-1, with 9 bases fitting TRBD1. This CDR3 spans 16 amino acids. Germline V gene data show CDR1 as SGHNT and CDR2 as YYREEE (reference sequence). J gave up 0 bases and V 1 base, and 4 bases lay outside the gene matches. Written as DNA, the CDR3 is TGTGCCAGCAGCTTGTGGGGACAGGGACTGAACACTGAAGCTTTCTTT. Amino acid sequence: CASSLWGQGLNTEAFF. Based on the CDR3 plus reference TRBV5-4 and TRBJ1-1, the full variable domain is ETGVTQSPTHLIKTRGQQVTLRCSSQSGHNTVSWYQQALGQGPQFIFQYYREEENGRGNFPPRFSGLQFPNYSSELNVNALELDDSALYLCASSLWGQGLNTEAFFGQGTRLTVV.

This chain links TRBV6-5 with TRBJ2-1, with TRBD2 matching 11 bases. Germline-derived CDR1 and CDR2 are MNHEY and SVGAGI. This CDR3 region has 16 residues. The ends lost 2 bases at V and 5 bases at J; junction bases unmatched: 5. CDR3 nucleotides: TGTGCCAGCAGTTACCGACTAGCGGGGTCCCACAATGAGCAGTTCTTC. Residues: CASSYRLAGSHNEQFF.

V gene TRBV6-5 combines with J gene TRBJ1-1, with D perhaps TRBD1 (6 bases). The CDR3 consists of 14 residues. Germline V gives CDR1 MNHEY, CDR2 SVGAGI. Trimming removed 6 bases from V and 1 base from J, with 12 bases in between. The CDR3 loop reads CASSHLTGNTEAFF. Written as DNA, the CDR3 is TGTGCCAGCAGCCATTTGACAGGGAACACTGAAGCTTTCTTT.

The chain carries TRBV15 and TRBJ1-3, with 8 bases aligning to TRBD1. Germline loops: CDR1 LNHNV, CDR2 YYDKDF (reference sequence). There are 15 residues in the CDR3. V shed 4 bases, J shed 1 base, and the junction held 3 bases outside the gene matches. The CDR3 loop reads CATSTRTGSGNTIYF. The CDR3 nucleotides read TGTGCCACCAGCACAAGGACAGGGTCTGGAAACACCATATATTTT.

V and J are TRBV3-1 (or the pseudogene TRBV3-2) and TRBJ2-4; the match to TRBD2 covers 8 bases. The CDR3 sequence is 18 residues long. Germline CDR1 reads LGHDT; CDR2 reads YNNKEL (reference sequence). Unmatched junction bases numbered 9, after V lost 2 bases and J lost 0 bases. In DNA form, the CDR3 reads TGTGCCAGCAGCCAAAGGACTAGCCCTGTTCTAGCCAAAAACATTCAGTACTTC. As protein: CASSQRTSPVLAKNIQYF.

The rearrangement uses TRBV19 and TRBJ1-4; TRBD1 matches at 10 bases. V was clipped by 10 bases and J by 2 bases; unmatched bases: 7. The CDR3 runs 15 residues. Germline lookup yields CDR1 LNHDA and CDR2 SQIVND (reference sequence). The CDR3 here is CATSTGGMTNEKLFF. The CDR3, as DNA: TGTGCCACTTCGACAGGGGGCATGACTAATGAAAAACTGTTTTTT.

The rearrangement links TRBV2 to TRBJ1-2; D is possibly TRBD1 (6 bases). V was clipped by 1 base and J by 6 bases, with 15 bases between them. CDR1 SNHLY and CDR2 FYNNEI come from the germline V gene. This CDR3 comprises 15 residues. CDR3 sequence reads: CASSEVSRGMDGYTF. Here the CDR3 DNA reads TGTGCCAGCAGTGAAGTTTCCAGGGGTATGGATGGCTACACCTTC.

This clone was seen more than once but under ten times. The J gene is TRBJ1-2, the V gene TRBV9; D gene uncertain. The CDR3 totals 16 residues. CDR1 and CDR2 (germline): SGDLS, YYNGEE. The germline V and J ends were trimmed by 7 bases and 8 bases, with 27 bases remaining between them. The CDR3 bases are TGTGCCAGCCCCCCTGTAGAGGCCTCTCCCCTCAGAGGCTACACCTTC. Translating gives CASPPVEASPLRGYTF.

The chain carries TRBV11-2 and TRBJ2-1; 8 bases agree with TRBD2. Germline trimming cut 6 bases from V and 8 bases from J; bases unmatched to any gene: 12. Germline V gene data show CDR1 as SGHAT and CDR2 as FQNNGV. The CDR3 totals 15 residues. This CDR3 is CASRSGSETRYEQFF. For the CDR3, the DNA is TGTGCCAGCAGGAGCGGGAGCGAGACTAGGTATGAGCAGTTCTTC.